A single T cell receptor (beta chain) is shown here with its context. Antigen unknown. Trimming took 1 base from V and 6 from J, leaving 13 bases between them. The CDR3 totals 16 residues. CDR1 and CDR2 from the germline V gene are SGHAT and FQNNGV. These data originate in a study of blood T cells in healthy people across ages. Study in general: The capture of about one barcoded beta molecule per two T cells was achieved by template switching.

Broader study findings: One million T cells yielded diversity estimates that were considered underestimates. As age increased, TCR beta diversity per million T cells fell in a roughly linear fashion.

Next came a second PCR, run for about 6 to 12 cycles, which used a sample-barcoded 5' primer along with a J-beta primer mix. Sequencing of every sample gave 3 million or more CDR3-containing paired-end reads. In TCRdb, the 5' RACE reads were re-called with MiXCR into one record per CDR3 protein. The data show roughly 1.5 million distinct CDR3 sequences, approximately 43% seen once. Sequenced: blood. The TCR originated in a woman aged 18-30 years in good health. The gene calls are TRBV11-2 and TRBJ1-6; D remains unclear. CDR3 in DNA: TGTGCCAGCAGCTTAGCGGGCCTAAGTCTTAATTCACCCCTCCACTTT. Amino acids: CASSLAGLSLNSPLHF.